This T cell receptor (beta chain) emerged from a study of cytomegalovirus exposure and HLA in healthy donors. The CDR3 consists of 14 residues. Trimming took 2 bases from V and 5 from J, leaving 12 bases between them. Germline V gene sequence: CDR1 MRHNA, CDR2 SNTAGT. The table lists this clone with a few counts. 60 Vbeta and 13 Jbeta primers were used in PCR. The protocol was immunoSEQ multiplex PCR, while the TCRdb copy is restricted to in-frame clones and leaves out a portion. The data hold about 200,000 clones, with 82% observed a single time. This clonotype was sampled from a woman between 40 and 50 years old in good health and CMV-seronegative. The chain combines TRBV6-4 with TRBJ2-5; possibly TRBD2 for D (6 bases). The sample consisted of PBMCs. The CDR3 sequence: CASSDGLGRETQYF. The CDR3 DNA is TGTGCCAGCAGTGACGGGCTTGGGAGGGAGACCCAGTACTTC.